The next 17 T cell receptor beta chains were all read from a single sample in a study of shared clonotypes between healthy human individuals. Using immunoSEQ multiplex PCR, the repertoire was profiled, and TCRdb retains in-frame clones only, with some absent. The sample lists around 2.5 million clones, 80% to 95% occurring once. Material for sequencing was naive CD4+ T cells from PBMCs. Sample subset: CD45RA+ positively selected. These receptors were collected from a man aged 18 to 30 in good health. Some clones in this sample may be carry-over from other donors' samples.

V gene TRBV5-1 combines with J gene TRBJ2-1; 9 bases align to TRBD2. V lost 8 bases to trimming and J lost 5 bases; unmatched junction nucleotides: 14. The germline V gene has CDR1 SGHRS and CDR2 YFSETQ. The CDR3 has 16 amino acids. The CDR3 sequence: CASASSGTRGNNEQFF. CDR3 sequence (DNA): TGCGCCAGTGCGTCTAGCGGGACCCGGGGGAACAATGAGCAGTTCTTC.

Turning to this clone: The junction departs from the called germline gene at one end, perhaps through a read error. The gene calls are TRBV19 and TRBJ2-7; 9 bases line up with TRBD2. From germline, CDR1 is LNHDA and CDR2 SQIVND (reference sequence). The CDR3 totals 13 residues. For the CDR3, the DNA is TGTGCCAGTATCCACTCCAGAGGGACTAGCCGGTTGTTC. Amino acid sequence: CASIHSRGTSRLF.

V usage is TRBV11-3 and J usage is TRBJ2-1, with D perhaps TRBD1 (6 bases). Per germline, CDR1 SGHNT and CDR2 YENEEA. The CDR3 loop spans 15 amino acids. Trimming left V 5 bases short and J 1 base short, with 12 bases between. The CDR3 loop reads CASSPGASSYNEQFF. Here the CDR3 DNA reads TGTGCCAGCAGCCCAGGGGCTTCTTCCTACAATGAGCAGTTCTTC.

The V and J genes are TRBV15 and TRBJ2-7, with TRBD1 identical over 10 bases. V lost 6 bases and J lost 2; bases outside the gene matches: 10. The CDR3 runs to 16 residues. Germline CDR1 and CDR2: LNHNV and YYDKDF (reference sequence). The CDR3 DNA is TGTGCCACCAGGACAGGGGGCGGCGCGGGGGCCTACGAGCAGTACTTC. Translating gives CATRTGGGAGAYEQYF.

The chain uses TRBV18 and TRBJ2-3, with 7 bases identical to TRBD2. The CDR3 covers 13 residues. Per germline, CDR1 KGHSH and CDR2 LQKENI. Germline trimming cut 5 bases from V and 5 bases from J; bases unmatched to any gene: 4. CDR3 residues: CASSSGLEDTQYF. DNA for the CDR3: TGTGCCAGCTCATCAGGACTAGAAGATACGCAGTATTTT.

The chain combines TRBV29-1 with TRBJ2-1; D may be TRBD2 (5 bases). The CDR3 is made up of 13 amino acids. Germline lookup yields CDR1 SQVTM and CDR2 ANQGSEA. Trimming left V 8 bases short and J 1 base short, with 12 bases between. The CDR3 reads CSSRGASYNEQFF. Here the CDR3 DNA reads TGCAGCTCCCGGGGAGCTTCCTACAATGAGCAGTTCTTC.

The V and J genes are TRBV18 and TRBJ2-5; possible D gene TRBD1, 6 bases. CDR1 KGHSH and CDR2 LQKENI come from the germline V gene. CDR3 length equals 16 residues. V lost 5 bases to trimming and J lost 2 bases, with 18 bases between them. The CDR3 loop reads CASSSTGTLNQETQYF. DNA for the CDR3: TGTGCCAGCTCATCCACGGGGACACTCAATCAAGAGACCCAGTACTTC.

The CDR3 loop is CASSIHGLQGNTEAFF. The CDR3 DNA reads TGTGCCAGCAGTATTCACGGCCTCCAAGGCAACACTGAAGCTTTCTTT. The chain couples TRBV28 to TRBJ1-1; D gene ambiguous. CDR1 MDHEN and CDR2 SYDVKM come from the germline V gene. Trimming cost V 5 bases and J 2 bases, with 18 bases left between them. The CDR3 is made up of 16 amino acids. The full variable domain, its missing parts supplied by reference TRBV28 and TRBJ1-1, is DVKVTQSSRYLVKRTGEKVFLECVQDMDHENMFWYRQDPGLGLRLIYFSYDVKMKEKGDIPEGYSVSREKKERFSLILESASTNQTSMYLCASSIHGLQGNTEAFFGQGTRLTVV.

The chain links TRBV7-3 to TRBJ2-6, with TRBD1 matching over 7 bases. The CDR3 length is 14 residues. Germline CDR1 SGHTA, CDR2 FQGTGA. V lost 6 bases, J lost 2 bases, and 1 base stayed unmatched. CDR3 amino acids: CASSQGAGANVLTF. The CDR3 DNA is TGTGCCAGCAGTCAGGGGGCTGGGGCCAACGTCCTGACTTTC.

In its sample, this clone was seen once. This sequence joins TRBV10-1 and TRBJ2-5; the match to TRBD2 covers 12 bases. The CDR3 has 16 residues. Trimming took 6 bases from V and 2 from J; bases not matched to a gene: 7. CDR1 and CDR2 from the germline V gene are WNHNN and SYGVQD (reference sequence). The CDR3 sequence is CASSEGTSGLQETQYF. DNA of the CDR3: TGCGCCAGCAGCGAAGGGACTAGCGGGCTGCAAGAGACCCAGTACTTC.

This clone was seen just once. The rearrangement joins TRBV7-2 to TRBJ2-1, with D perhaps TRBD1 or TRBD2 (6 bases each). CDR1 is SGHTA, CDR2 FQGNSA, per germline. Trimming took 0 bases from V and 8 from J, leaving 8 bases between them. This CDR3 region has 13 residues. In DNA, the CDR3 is TGTGCCAGCAGCTTAGCGGGGGGCGATGAGCAGTTCTTC. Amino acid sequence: CASSLAGGDEQFF.

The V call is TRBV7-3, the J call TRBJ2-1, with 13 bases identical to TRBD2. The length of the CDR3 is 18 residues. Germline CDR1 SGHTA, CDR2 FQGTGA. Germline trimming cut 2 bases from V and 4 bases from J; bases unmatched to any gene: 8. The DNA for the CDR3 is TGTGCCAGCAGCTTAGGGACTAGCGGGACGACGAGATACAATGAGCAGTTCTTC. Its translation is CASSLGTSGTTRYNEQFF.

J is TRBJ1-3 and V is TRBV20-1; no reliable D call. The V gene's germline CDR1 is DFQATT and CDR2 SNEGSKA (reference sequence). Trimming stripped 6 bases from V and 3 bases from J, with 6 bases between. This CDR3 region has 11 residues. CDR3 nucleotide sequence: TGCAGTGCGGGGTTTGGAAACACCATATATTTT. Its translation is CSAGFGNTIYF.

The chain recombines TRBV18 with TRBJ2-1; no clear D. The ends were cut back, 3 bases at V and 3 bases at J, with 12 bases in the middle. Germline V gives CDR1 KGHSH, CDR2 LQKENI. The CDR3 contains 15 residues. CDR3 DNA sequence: TGTGCCAGCTCACCCAATACGGTGGTCTACAATGAGCAGTTCTTC. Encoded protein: CASSPNTVVYNEQFF.

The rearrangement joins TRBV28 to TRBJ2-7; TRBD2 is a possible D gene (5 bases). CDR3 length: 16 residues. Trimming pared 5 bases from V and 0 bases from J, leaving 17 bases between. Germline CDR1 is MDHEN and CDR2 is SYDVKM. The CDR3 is CASSLSRRGSSYEQYF. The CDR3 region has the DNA TGTGCCAGCAGTCTAAGTAGACGGGGAAGCTCCTACGAGCAGTACTTC.

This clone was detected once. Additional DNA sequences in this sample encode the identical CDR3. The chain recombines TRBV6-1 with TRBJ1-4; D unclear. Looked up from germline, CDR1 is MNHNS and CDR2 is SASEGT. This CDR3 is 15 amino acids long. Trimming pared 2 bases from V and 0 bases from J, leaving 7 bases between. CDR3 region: CASSEIGATNEKLFF. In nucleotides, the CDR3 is TGTGCCAGCAGTGAAATTGGAGCAACTAATGAAAAACTGTTTTTT.

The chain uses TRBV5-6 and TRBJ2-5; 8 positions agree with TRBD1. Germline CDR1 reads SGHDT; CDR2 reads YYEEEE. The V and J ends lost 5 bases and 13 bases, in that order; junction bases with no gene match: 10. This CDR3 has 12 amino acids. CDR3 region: CASSRGTGLTYF. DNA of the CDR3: TGTGCCAGCAGTCGCGGGACAGGCCTAACGTACTTC.